The clone carrying this T cell receptor (beta chain) has just a few counts. The record originates from a study of response to subunit inactivated influenza vaccine. TCRdb re-analysed the RT-PCR reads in MiXCR, keeping a single row per CDR3 protein. The sample carries 400,000 to 650,000 distinct CDR3 sequences, approximately 6.9% recorded once. Germline CDR1 SGHRS, CDR2 YFSETQ. The ends lost 7 bases at V and 6 bases at J; junction bases unmatched: 2. This CDR3 contains 12 residues. The sample consisted of PBMCs from blood, taken less than 30 months after vaccination. The clonotype comes from a man between 50 and 75 years old who received an inactivated influenza vaccine. V usage is TRBV5-1 and J usage is TRBJ2-3; 10 bases align to TRBD2. In DNA, the CDR3 is TGCGCCAGCCATAGCGGGGGGGATACGCAGTATTTT. Translation: CASHSGGDTQYF.